The 21 T cell receptor beta chains presented below share a single source sample, sequenced in a study of CD8+ T cells in alopecia areata. RNA extraction was followed by reverse transcription into cDNA, which acted as the sequencing template. The protocol was immunoSEQ multiplex PCR, while the TCRdb copy is restricted to in-frame clones and leaves out a portion. Of some 110,000 clones in the sample, more than 30% were seen once. The source material was CD4+ T cells sorted from blood. These receptor sequences come from a human donor with alopecia areata.

The V call is TRBV29-1, the J call TRBJ2-1, with D possibly matching TRBD1 (6 bases). The CDR3 loop spans 13 amino acids. From germline, CDR1 is SQVTM and CDR2 ANQGSEA. V lost 6 bases to trimming and J lost 10 bases, with 19 bases between them. The CDR3 DNA follows: TGCAGCGTCGGAACCCACAGGGCGGGCGAGCAGTTCTTC. The encoded protein is CSVGTHRAGEQFF.

The chain employs TRBV30 and TRBJ1-4; D gene unclear. V was pared by 0 bases and J by 10 bases, with 6 bases between. Germline-derived CDR1 and CDR2 are GTSNPN and SVGIG (reference sequence). There are 11 residues in the CDR3. In DNA, the CDR3 is TGTGCCTGGAGTGTACCCGGAAAACTGTTTTTT. This encodes CAWSVPGKLFF. The complete variable domain, with remaining parts taken from reference TRBV30 and TRBJ1-4, reads SQTIHQWPATLVQPVGSPLSLECTVEGTSNPNLYWYRQAAGRGLQLLFYSVGIGQISSEVPQNLSASRPQDRQFILSSKKLLLSDSGFYLCAWSVPGKLFFGSGTQLSVL.

Turning to this clone: Distinct nucleotide sequences in the sample also encode this CDR3. This chain connects TRBV29-1 to TRBJ2-5; possibly TRBD1 or TRBD2 for D (5 bases each). There are 13 residues in the CDR3. The germline V gene has CDR1 SQVTM and CDR2 ANQGSEA. Trimming pared 3 bases from V and 2 bases from J, leaving 10 bases between. The CDR3 is CSVERGNQETQYF. Written as DNA, the CDR3 is TGCAGCGTTGAGAGGGGAAATCAAGAGACCCAGTACTTC. The complete variable domain, with remaining parts taken from reference TRBV29-1 and TRBJ2-5, reads SAVISQKPSRDICQRGTSLTIQCQVDSQVTMMFWYRQQPGQSLTLIATANQGSEATYESGFVIDKFPISRPNLTFSTLTVSNMSPEDSSIYLCSVERGNQETQYFGPGTRLLVL.

The CDR3 sequence is CASSQGRGQGETQYF. The CDR3 DNA sequence: TGCGCCAGCAGCCAAGGCAGGGGGCAGGGAGAGACCCAGTACTTC. The rearrangement links TRBV4-3 to TRBJ2-5; TRBD1 matches at 8 bases. The ends lost 1 base at V and 4 bases at J; junction bases unmatched: 5. From germline, CDR1 is LGHNA and CDR2 YSLEER. There are 15 residues in the CDR3.

This chain uses TRBV5-1 with TRBJ2-5, with unresolved D. This CDR3 spans 12 amino acids. V was trimmed by 5 bases and J by 6 bases, leaving 11 bases between them. Germline CDR1 and CDR2: SGHRS and YFSETQ. The CDR3 loop is CASRGGDKTQYF. CDR3 DNA sequence: TGCGCCAGCAGGGGCGGAGATAAGACCCAGTACTTC.

This clone was seen a single time. The chain couples TRBV5-1 to TRBJ2-5; D is tentatively TRBD1 or TRBD2 (5 bases each). Germline assignment: CDR1 SGHRS and CDR2 YFSETQ. CDR3 length: 15 residues. V lost 4 bases to trimming and J lost 2 bases, with 15 bases between them. CDR3 protein: CASSQLSGRQETQYF. CDR3 DNA sequence: TGCGCCAGCAGCCAACTATCGGGACGACAAGAGACCCAGTACTTC. Using reference TRBV5-1 and TRBJ2-5 for the parts outside the CDR3, the full variable domain is KAGVTQTPRYLIKTRGQQVTLSCSPISGHRSVSWYQQTPGQGLQFLFEYFSETQRNKGNFPGRFSGRQFSNSRSEMNVSTLELGDSALYLCASSQLSGRQETQYFGPGTRLLVL.

The chain joins TRBV20-1 to TRBJ2-7, with a tentative D call TRBD1 (5 bases). V dropped 0 bases and J dropped 9 bases, with 9 bases sitting between them. The CDR3 loop spans 11 amino acids. CDR1 is DFQATT and CDR2 is SNEGSKA in the germline V gene (reference sequence). The CDR3 DNA is TGCAGTGCTAGAGATAGGGGATTGCAGTACTTC. Its protein is CSARDRGLQYF.

The chain carries TRBV7-9 and TRBJ2-6; the D gene is possibly TRBD1 (9 bases). Between the trimmed V and J ends, which lost 6 bases and 4 bases, there was a span of 22 bases. The CDR3 spans 18 residues. Germline CDR1 and CDR2: SEHNR and FQNEAQ (reference sequence). The CDR3: CASRSGGQGVPGANVLTF. The CDR3 DNA is TGTGCCAGCAGGAGCGGGGGACAGGGTGTACCCGGGGCCAACGTCCTGACTTTC.

The chain carries TRBV5-1 and TRBJ2-5; perhaps TRBD1 as D (5 bases). Germline CDR1 is SGHRS and CDR2 is YFSETQ. V lost 6 bases to trimming and J lost 2 bases, with 17 bases between them. This CDR3 is built from 15 residues. This chain's CDR3 is CASNRQGRSQETQYF. In DNA form, the CDR3 reads TGCGCCAGCAACCGGCAGGGCCGTTCTCAAGAGACCCAGTACTTC.

There are a few counts of this clone. The rearrangement links TRBV18 to TRBJ1-2; no firm D call. The CDR3 consists of 12 residues. V was cut by 3 bases and J by 7 bases, with 9 bases left in between. CDR1 and CDR2 (germline): KGHSH, LQKENI. The CDR3 spells CASSPRDSGYTF. The CDR3 coding sequence is TGTGCCAGCTCACCTAGAGATTCTGGCTACACCTTC.

This clone was picked up a small number of times. The V and J genes are TRBV2 and TRBJ2-3; D might be TRBD1 (6 bases). The CDR3 runs 13 residues. The V and J ends lost 8 bases and 6 bases respectively, with 15 bases between them. Per the germline V gene, CDR1 is SNHLY and CDR2 is FYNNEI. CDR3 in amino acids: CASLRDNTDTQYF. The CDR3 nucleotides are TGTGCCAGCCTCCGGGACAATACGGATACGCAGTATTTT. The full variable domain, its missing parts supplied by reference TRBV2 and TRBJ2-3, is EPEVTQTPSHQVTQMGQEVILRCVPISNHLYFYWYRQILGQKVEFLVSFYNNEISEKSEIFDDQFSVERPDGSNFTLKIRSTKLEDSAMYFCASLRDNTDTQYFGPGTRLTVL.

The chain has TRBV28 and TRBJ2-5; D may match TRBD1 or TRBD2 (5 bases each). The CDR3 is 14 amino acids. Per the germline V gene, CDR1 is MDHEN and CDR2 is SYDVKM. The V gene lost 6 bases and the J gene lost 2 bases, with 13 bases spanning the gap. The CDR3 protein is CASRSSGSQETQYF. The DNA for the CDR3 is TGTGCCAGCAGGTCCTCAGGGAGTCAAGAGACCCAGTACTTC.

The chain uses TRBV18 and TRBJ2-3; TRBD2 matches 9 bases. The CDR3 totals 16 residues. CDR1 is KGHSH and CDR2 is LQKENI in the germline V gene. J lost 0 bases, V lost 6 bases, and 7 bases had no gene match. This chain's CDR3 is CASSPGLAGSTDTQYF. The CDR3 DNA sequence: TGTGCCAGCTCCCCGGGCCTAGCGGGAAGCACAGATACGCAGTATTTT.

The rearrangement uses TRBV4-1 and TRBJ2-1; TRBD2 matches 8 bases. The CDR3 runs 17 residues. From germline, CDR1 is MGHRA and CDR2 YSYEKL. J lost 0 bases, V lost 0 bases, and 4 bases had no gene match. In DNA, the CDR3 is TGCGCCAGCAGCCAAGAGAGCGGGAGAGGCTCCTACAATGAGCAGTTCTTC. Protein product: CASSQESGRGSYNEQFF.

The chain is built from TRBV27 and TRBJ2-1; D tentatively reads TRBD1 or TRBD2 (5 bases each). The V and J ends lost 3 bases and 7 bases respectively, with 13 bases between them. CDR3 length equals 14 residues. Germline CDR1 and CDR2: MNHEY and SMNVEV (reference sequence). Here the CDR3 reads CASSLVPWGNEQFF. The CDR3 nucleotides read TGTGCCAGCAGTTTGGTTCCGTGGGGGAATGAGCAGTTCTTC.

The chain couples TRBV11-2 to TRBJ2-3; 7 bases align to TRBD2. J was trimmed by 3 bases and V by 5 bases; bases with no gene match: 8. The CDR3 contains 15 residues. Germline V lookup: CDR1 SGHAT, CDR2 FQNNGV. The CDR3 DNA is TGTGCCAGCAGCGCCCGGACTAGTCCAACAGATACGCAGTATTTT. Translation: CASSARTSPTDTQYF.

The V gene is TRBV7-9, the J gene TRBJ2-6; D unclear. The V gene lost 5 bases and the J gene lost 1 base, with 6 bases spanning the gap. Germline V gives CDR1 SEHNR, CDR2 FQNEAQ (reference sequence). The CDR3 has 14 amino acids. The CDR3, as DNA: TGTGCCAGCAGCCGGCCGTCTGGGGCCAACGTCCTGACTTTC. It specifies CASSRPSGANVLTF.

This clone has just a few counts. As DNA, the CDR3 is TGTGCCAGCAGCCACAATGAGCAGTTCTTC. Its protein product is CASSHNEQFF. This chain connects TRBV28 to TRBJ2-1; D unresolved. The germline V gene encodes CDR1 MDHEN and CDR2 SYDVKM. Between the trimmed V and J ends, which lost 6 bases and 5 bases, there was a span of 2 bases. CDR3 length: 10 residues.

This chain joins TRBV7-2 and TRBJ2-3, with TRBD2 identical over 7 bases. The CDR3 extends over 15 amino acids. Germline V gene data show CDR1 as SGHTA and CDR2 as FQGNSA. J gave up 2 bases and V 11 bases, and 13 bases lay outside the gene matches. CDR3 sequence reads: CAVSIQRGTTDTQYF. The CDR3 DNA sequence: TGTGCCGTATCCATCCAGCGGGGTACCACAGATACGCAGTATTTT.

The chain has TRBV29-1 and TRBJ2-3; the match to TRBD2 covers 9 bases. The germline gives CDR1 SQVTM, CDR2 ANQGSEA. The ends lost 5 bases at V and 1 base at J; junction bases unmatched: 13. The CDR3 sequence is 17 residues long. As DNA, the CDR3 is TGCAGCGTTTGGTTAGCGGGGGCCAAATTTCGCACAGATACGCAGTATTTT. Amino acids: CSVWLAGAKFRTDTQYF.

CDR3: CASSLGRGALSDEQFF. CDR3 coding DNA: TGTGCCAGCAGCTTAGGGCGGGGGGCGTTGAGCGATGAGCAGTTCTTC. The chain carries TRBV7-9 and TRBJ2-1, with 8 bases lining up with TRBD2. There are 16 residues in the CDR3. Germline V gene data show CDR1 as SEHNR and CDR2 as FQNEAQ (reference sequence). With V trimmed by 1 base and J by 8 bases, 10 bases remained unmatched. The full variable domain, completed using reference TRBV7-9 and TRBJ2-1, is DTGVSQNPRHKITKRGQNVTFRCDPISEHNRLYWYRQTLGQGPEFLTYFQNEAQLEKSRLLSDRFSAERPKGSFSTLEIQRTEQGDSAMYLCASSLGRGALSDEQFFGPGTRLTVL.